Following are 22 T cell receptor beta chains from one sample sequenced in a study of OX40 agonist ivuxolimab in advanced cancers. Profiled with immunoSEQ multiplex PCR; TCRdb holds only in-frame clones, not every one. The sample holds about 68,000 clones; 86% are singletons and the top ten take approximately 2%. This sample comprised CD4+ or CD8+ T cells sorted from blood, obtained in a trial of the OX40 agonist ivuxolimab. The origin of the receptors is an adult with an advanced solid tumor such as melanoma, head and neck, liver or kidney cancer.

J is TRBJ2-2 and V is TRBV11-2; D unresolved. Germline V lookup: CDR1 SGHAT, CDR2 FQNNGV. The CDR3 has 14 amino acids. V was clipped by 1 base and J by 6 bases, with 9 bases between them. The CDR3 coding sequence is TGTGCCAGCAGCTTAGGCCAGGCGCCCGGGGAGCTGTTTTTT. It yields the protein CASSLGQAPGELFF.

The V call is TRBV10-3, the J call TRBJ2-5; 10 bases line up with TRBD2. CDR3 length: 17 residues. The V segment lost 3 bases and the J segment 5 bases; nucleotides outside the gene matches: 12. Germline V lookup: CDR1 ENHRY, CDR2 SYGVKD. CDR3 coding DNA: TGTGCCATCAGTGATTTAGTAACTAGCGGGGCTCGGGAGACCCAGTACTTC. Translating gives CAISDLVTSGARETQYF.

The chain joins TRBV27 to TRBJ2-1; TRBD1 or TRBD2 may be the D gene (6 bases each). The CDR3 contains 12 residues. CDR1 is MNHEY, CDR2 SMNVEV, per germline (reference sequence). V was clipped by 10 bases and J by 8 bases, with 15 bases between them. The CDR3 here is CATSRRGDEQFF. As DNA, the CDR3 is TGTGCCACCTCGAGGAGGGGGGATGAGCAGTTCTTC.

The sample holds a few counts of this clone. The chain employs TRBV4-1 and TRBJ1-4, with D unclear. Germline CDR1 and CDR2: MGHRA and YSYEKL. The CDR3 length is 14 residues. The germline V and J ends were trimmed by 4 bases and 1 base, with 7 bases remaining between them. The DNA for the CDR3 is TGCGCCAGCAGCCTCCGGGAAACTAATGAAAAACTGTTTTTT. Translation: CASSLRETNEKLFF.

There are a few counts of this clone. The chain is built from TRBV10-3 and TRBJ1-5; 9 bases map to TRBD1. This CDR3 is built from 13 residues. V lost 6 bases and J lost 9; bases outside the gene matches: 6. The germline V gene encodes CDR1 ENHRY and CDR2 SYGVKD. CDR3 residues: CAISGDRDRPQHF. Here the CDR3 DNA reads TGTGCCATCAGCGGGGACAGGGATCGGCCCCAGCATTTT.

The chain links TRBV28 to TRBJ2-1, with D possibly being TRBD1 (7 bases). CDR3 length: 15 residues. V lost 6 bases to trimming and J lost 6 bases, with 18 bases between them. The germline V gene has CDR1 MDHEN and CDR2 SYDVKM. CDR3 in DNA: TGTGCCAGCAGGATAGGGGGCGGGACCCCCAATGAGCAGTTCTTC. Amino acids: CASRIGGGTPNEQFF.

The gene calls are TRBV19 and TRBJ2-2, with D unclear. Germline assignment: CDR1 LNHDA and CDR2 SQIVND (reference sequence). Between the trimmed V and J ends, which lost 10 bases and 3 bases, there was a span of 18 bases. CDR3 length: 15 residues. The CDR3 DNA reads as TGTGCCACCAGCCAGAAGGCGCGGTACACCGGGGAGCTGTTTTTT. It translates to CATSQKARYTGELFF.

The table lists this clone with a count of one. The chain joins TRBV9 to TRBJ2-3; maybe TRBD1 (5 bases). Germline V gene lookup returns CDR1 SGDLS and CDR2 YYNGEE. CDR3 length: 14 residues. V lost 0 bases, J lost 6 bases, and 11 bases lay in between. The CDR3 region is CASSVVDSYDTQYF. The CDR3 coding sequence is TGTGCCAGCAGCGTAGTTGACAGCTACGATACGCAGTATTTT. The variable domain in full, with the rest retrieved from reference TRBV9 and TRBJ2-3, is DSGVTQTPKHLITATGQRVTLRCSPRSGDLSVYWYQQSLDQGLQFLIQYYNGEERAKGNILERFSAQQFPDLHSELNLSSLELGDSALYFCASSVVDSYDTQYFGPGTRLTVL.

About this clone: The sample contains more than one DNA sequence encoding this CDR3. V and J are TRBV7-9 and TRBJ2-7; 9 bases align to TRBD2. V was pared by 1 base and J by 5 bases, with 6 bases of the junction left unmatched. The length of the CDR3 is 15 residues. In germline, CDR1 is SEHNR, CDR2 FQNEAQ (reference sequence). Written as DNA, the CDR3 is TGTGCCAGCAGCTTAGGGGGAGCGGGGGGTCACGAGCAGTACTTC. It codes for CASSLGGAGGHEQYF.

This clone was seen a single time. The rearrangement uses TRBV14 and TRBJ2-3; 9 bases map to TRBD1. Germline trimming cut 3 bases from V and 3 bases from J; bases unmatched to any gene: 10. From germline, CDR1 is SGHDN and CDR2 FVKESK. The CDR3 totals 17 residues. CDR3 residues: CASSQVRGTGSTDTQYF. The DNA of the CDR3 is TGTGCCAGCAGCCAGGTTCGGGGGACAGGGTCTACAGATACGCAGTATTTT.

The chain carries TRBV5-6 and TRBJ1-1, with unresolved D. The germline V gene encodes CDR1 SGHDT and CDR2 YYEEEE. Deletions cut 2 bases from V and 0 bases from J, with 17 bases between. This CDR3 comprises 17 residues. The CDR3 protein is CASSLGRRSFLNTEAFF. CDR3 sequence (DNA): TGTGCCAGCAGCTTAGGCAGGCGATCGTTTTTGAACACTGAAGCTTTCTTT.

CDR3 amino acids: CASSPGGQGGTDTQYF. CDR3 in DNA: TGTGCCAGCAGCCCAGGGGGACAGGGTGGCACAGATACGCAGTATTTT. The chain carries TRBV5-6 and TRBJ2-3, with 9 positions matching TRBD1. The CDR3 length is 16 residues. Looked up from germline, CDR1 is SGHDT and CDR2 is YYEEEE. V lost 4 bases to trimming and J lost 1 base; unmatched junction nucleotides: 7.

This chain connects TRBV25-1 to TRBJ2-1, with 7 bases identical to TRBD1. The CDR3 is 17 amino acids. With V trimmed by 3 bases and J by 8 bases, 16 bases remained unmatched. Per germline, CDR1 MGHDK and CDR2 SYGVNS. This CDR3 is CASSDPRQGWYGDEQFF. DNA for the CDR3: TGTGCCAGCAGTGACCCCCGACAGGGCTGGTATGGCGATGAGCAGTTCTTC.

The chain carries TRBV19 and TRBJ2-5; D may be TRBD2 (5 bases). Trimming cost V 7 bases and J 3 bases, with 12 bases left between them. This CDR3 has 13 residues. Germline assignment: CDR1 LNHDA and CDR2 SQIVND (reference sequence). The CDR3 loop is CASTPLGEETQYF. The CDR3 DNA follows: TGTGCCAGTACTCCCCTGGGAGAAGAGACCCAGTACTTC.

CDR3 sequence (DNA): TGTGCCAGCACCCTCGAGGGGGGCCGGGGCAATCAGCCCCAGCATTTT. As protein: CASTLEGGRGNQPQHF. The V call is TRBV7-2, the J call TRBJ1-5, with TRBD1 as a possible D gene (6 bases). The V end lost 7 bases, the J end lost 2 bases, and 18 bases lay between the germline ends. Germline CDR1 SGHTA, CDR2 FQGNSA. The length of the CDR3 is 16 residues.

V and J are TRBV5-1 and TRBJ2-4, with 10 bases identical to TRBD2. Germline assignment: CDR1 SGHRS and CDR2 YFSETQ. CDR3 size: 16 residues. The V and J ends lost 0 bases and 4 bases, in that order; junction bases with no gene match: 4. This CDR3 reads CASSLGGTSDKNIQYF. Here the CDR3 DNA reads TGCGCCAGCAGCTTGGGAGGGACTAGCGATAAAAACATTCAGTACTTC.

V usage is TRBV10-3 and J usage is TRBJ1-2; TRBD1 agrees at 7 bases. Looked up from germline, CDR1 is ENHRY and CDR2 is SYGVKD. With V trimmed by 6 bases and J by 3 bases, 4 bases remained unmatched. This CDR3 contains 13 residues. The CDR3 here is CAIRKTGDYGYTF. CDR3 nucleotides: TGTGCCATCAGAAAAACAGGGGACTATGGCTACACCTTC.

The rearrangement joins TRBV7-8 to TRBJ2-2, with no clear D. The germline V gene encodes CDR1 SGHVS and CDR2 FQNEAQ. CDR3 size: 12 residues. The V end was cut by 5 bases, the J end by 6 bases, with 7 bases between. CDR3 DNA: TGTGCCAGCAGCCCACCCGCCGGGGAGCTGTTTTTT. Translation gives CASSPPAGELFF.

The chain links TRBV4-1 to TRBJ2-1; D remains ambiguous. V was clipped by 1 base and J by 6 bases, with 16 bases between them. The CDR3 covers 16 residues. Germline loops: CDR1 MGHRA, CDR2 YSYEKL. Written as DNA, the CDR3 is TGCGCCAGCAGCCAAGTGAGGCTAGTAAAAGCCAATGAGCAGTTCTTC. It is translated as CASSQVRLVKANEQFF.

The chain couples TRBV19 to TRBJ1-1, with D possibly TRBD1 on 6 matching bases. CDR1 and CDR2 (germline): LNHDA, SQIVND (reference sequence). The CDR3 spans 13 residues. The V end lost 10 bases, the J end lost 2 bases, and 14 bases lay between the germline ends. DNA for the CDR3: TGTGCCACCCAGGACAGACCTAACACTGAAGCTTTCTTT. This gives the protein CATQDRPNTEAFF.

The chain links TRBV2 to TRBJ2-7; no clear D. V lost 11 bases, J lost 0 bases, and 14 bases lay in between. The CDR3 spans 13 residues. From germline, CDR1 is SNHLY and CDR2 FYNNEI. This CDR3 reads CASLARSSYEQYF. As DNA, the CDR3 is TGTGCCTCTCTGGCACGGAGCTCCTACGAGCAGTACTTC.

This sequence joins TRBV19 and TRBJ2-3; 11 bases are a match to TRBD2. This CDR3 region has 17 residues. CDR1 and CDR2 from the germline V gene are LNHDA and SQIVND (reference sequence). With V trimmed by 4 bases and J by 0 bases, 6 bases remained unmatched. Here the CDR3 reads CASSNPGTSGSTDTQYF. For the CDR3, the DNA is TGTGCCAGTAGTAACCCCGGGACTAGCGGTAGCACAGATACGCAGTATTTT. The entire variable domain, with the rest obtained from reference TRBV19 and TRBJ2-3, is as follows: DGGITQSPKYLFRKEGQNVTLSCEQNLNHDAMYWYRQDPGQGLRLIYYSQIVNDFQKGDIAEGYSVSREKKESFPLTVTSAQKNPTAFYLCASSNPGTSGSTDTQYFGPGTRLTVL.